The clone carrying this T cell receptor beta chain was seen only once. The antigen is undetermined. This CDR3 contains 13 residues. Germline V gene lookup returns CDR1 MRHNA and CDR2 SNTAGT. Trimming removed 3 bases from V and 9 bases from J, with 12 bases in between. This specimen belongs to a study of OX40 agonist ivuxolimab in advanced cancers. Study in general: Two patients with cutaneous melanoma and one with hepatocellular carcinoma, three in total, showed partial responses. General study points: Partial responders receiving 0.1-3.0 mg/kg showed among the lowest clonal expansion.

Profiling relied on immunoSEQ multiplex PCR, and the TCRdb table lists in-frame clones only, not all of them. The data contain some 80,000 clones, roughly 89% of them singletons. The TCR sequence derives from an adult with an advanced solid tumor such as melanoma, head and neck, liver or kidney cancer. The sample consisted of CD4+ or CD8+ T cells sorted from blood, taken in a trial of the OX40 agonist ivuxolimab. The rearrangement joins TRBV6-4 to TRBJ2-4; no reliable D call. The CDR3 reads CASSEVRGGIQYF. The CDR3, as DNA: TGTGCCAGCAGTGAGGTTCGTGGCGGCATTCAGTACTTC.